Following are 18 T cell receptor beta chains from one sample sequenced in a study of patients and donors after allogeneic stem cell transplantation. From the RT-PCR reads, TCRdb called clonotypes with MiXCR, one entry per CDR3 protein. The repertoire has about a million distinct CDR3 sequences, approximately 19% of them found once; the top ten carry 5% to 6.5%. The sequencing sample was made of blood, either unsorted or a sorted T cell fraction (not recorded which). The receptor source for this set is a human donor who was either an allogeneic HSCT recipient or a stem cell or donor lymphocyte infusion donor (not recorded which). It is not recorded whose cells these are; they may come from a transplant donor.

The chain combines TRBV7-8 with TRBJ2-4; tentatively, D is TRBD1 (6 bases). V was trimmed by 5 bases and J by 8 bases, leaving 25 bases between them. The germline CDR1 and CDR2 sequences are SGHVS and FQNEAQ. This CDR3 contains 17 residues. CDR3 DNA: TGTGCCAGCAGCGCACTAGACAGGCGGCTCAGAAATGACATTCAGTACTTC. Translating gives CASSALDRRLRNDIQYF.

The chain joins TRBV7-9 to TRBJ2-7; possibly TRBD1 or TRBD2 for D (5 bases each). Germline assignment: CDR1 SEHNR and CDR2 FQNEAQ (reference sequence). V was clipped by 5 bases and J by 3 bases, with 17 bases between them. The CDR3 contains 15 residues. This CDR3 is CASSADEGNFYEQYF. The CDR3 nucleotides are TGTGCCAGCAGCGCCGATGAGGGGAATTTCTACGAGCAGTACTTC.

The chain carries TRBV27 and TRBJ1-6, with TRBD1 as a possible D gene (5 bases). V lost 0 bases to trimming and J lost 10 bases, with 7 bases between them. The germline gives CDR1 MNHEY, CDR2 SMNVEV (reference sequence). The CDR3 totals 13 residues. Here the CDR3 reads CASSLSDKSPLHF. The CDR3 DNA reads TGTGCCAGCAGTTTATCGGACAAATCACCCCTCCACTTT.

This clonotype was found a few times. This rearrangement joins TRBV29-1 to TRBJ1-2; 10 nucleotides match TRBD1. V dropped 4 bases and J dropped 6; count of bases not matched to a gene: 8. The CDR3 sequence is 14 residues long. Germline CDR1 SQVTM, CDR2 ANQGSEA. CDR3 in DNA: TGCAGCGTTGTGCGTTTCGGGACAGGGGATGGCTACACCTTC. Residues: CSVVRFGTGDGYTF.

The chain employs TRBV25-1 and TRBJ2-5, with TRBD2 matching 9 bases. Trimming took 1 base from V and 5 from J; bases not matched to a gene: 14. CDR3 length: 18 amino acids. The germline gives CDR1 MGHDK, CDR2 SYGVNS. The CDR3 loop reads CASSEFGAGGLREETQYF. The CDR3 nucleotides are TGTGCCAGCAGTGAATTTGGCGCGGGGGGGCTGAGGGAGGAGACCCAGTACTTC.

The rearrangement links TRBV5-8 to TRBJ2-7; 9 nucleotides line up with TRBD1. The V gene end was trimmed by 7 bases and the J gene end by 0 bases; junction bases not matched to a gene: 5. CDR1 and CDR2 (germline): SGHTS, YDEGEE. The CDR3 runs 14 residues. CDR3 DNA sequence: TGTGCCAGCCGAAAGACAGGGGGCTCCTACGAGCAGTACTTC. This sequence encodes CASRKTGGSYEQYF.

V gene TRBV20-1 combines with J gene TRBJ2-7; 7 nucleotides agree with TRBD2. Germline V gene data show CDR1 as DFQATT and CDR2 as SNEGSKA (reference sequence). CDR3 length equals 14 residues. J was trimmed by 1 base and V by 3 bases; bases with no gene match: 6. The CDR3, as DNA: TGCAGTGCTAGGGCCGGGACTATTTCCTACGAGCAGTACTTC. Translating gives CSARAGTISYEQYF.

The chain carries TRBV20-1 and TRBJ2-7; D not resolved. V lost 3 bases and J 2 bases, leaving 14 bases between the germline ends. The CDR3 has 14 residues. Per germline, CDR1 DFQATT and CDR2 SNEGSKA (reference sequence). As DNA, the CDR3 is TGCAGTGCTAGTAAGACAAGTGGAACCTACGAGCAGTACTTC. Translated, it gives CSASKTSGTYEQYF.

The chain employs TRBV20-1 and TRBJ2-3; D not certain. Trimming pared 7 bases from V and 2 bases from J, leaving 19 bases between. The CDR3 is 15 amino acids. Germline V CDR1 and CDR2: DFQATT, SNEGSKA (reference sequence). The DNA of the CDR3 is TGCAGTGAATCTAGTCGGTGGTCTGACACAGATACGCAGTATTTT. Residues: CSESSRWSDTDTQYF.

The chain is built from TRBV7-9 and TRBJ2-2; D tentatively reads TRBD1 or TRBD2 (5 bases each). Germline CDR1 reads SEHNR; CDR2 reads FQNEAQ (reference sequence). This CDR3 is 16 amino acids long. Trimming removed 2 bases from V and 0 bases from J, with 10 bases in between. The CDR3 reads CASSLWGKSNTGELFF. CDR3 sequence (DNA): TGTGCCAGCAGCTTATGGGGGAAATCGAACACCGGGGAGCTGTTTTTT.

This clonotype came up many times. The rearrangement uses TRBV5-1 and TRBJ2-3, with unresolved D. Trimming removed 4 bases at V and 4 bases at J, with 13 bases between. Germline V gene lookup returns CDR1 SGHRS and CDR2 YFSETQ. There are 14 residues in the CDR3. As DNA, the CDR3 is TGCGCCAGCAGCAGAGCCGTGGTGGCAGATACGCAGTATTTT. Its protein is CASSRAVVADTQYF.

The chain recombines TRBV5-6 with TRBJ2-7; 14 nucleotides agree with TRBD2. The germline CDR1 and CDR2 sequences are SGHDT and YYEEEE. V was clipped by 5 bases and J by 3 bases; unmatched bases: 7. CDR3 size: 16 residues. Written as DNA, the CDR3 is TGTGCCAGCAGGTGGGGACTAGCGGGGGCATTCTACGAGCAGTACTTC. Its protein product is CASRWGLAGAFYEQYF.

The CDR3 DNA sequence: TGTGCCAGCAGCAAGACCCAGGCAGATACGCAGTATTTT. This encodes CASSKTQADTQYF. The chain carries TRBV11-3 and TRBJ2-3; D unclear. Between the trimmed V and J ends, which lost 5 bases and 4 bases, there was a span of 10 bases. The CDR3 length is 13 residues. Germline lookup yields CDR1 SGHNT and CDR2 YENEEA.

This clonotype was counted only a few times. The chain uses TRBV4-3 and TRBJ2-3, with 8 bases fitting TRBD2. Germline V gene data show CDR1 as LGHNA and CDR2 as YSLEER. V lost 4 bases to trimming and J lost 4 bases; unmatched junction nucleotides: 10. This CDR3 is built from 16 residues. The CDR3 loop is CASSRGGPGLSDTQYF. Written as DNA, the CDR3 is TGCGCCAGCAGCCGCGGGGGGCCCGGGTTATCAGATACGCAGTATTTT.

The chain uses TRBV9 and TRBJ2-1; no reliable D call. The CDR3 totals 15 residues. The V gene's germline CDR1 is SGDLS and CDR2 YYNGEE. V lost 0 bases and J lost 0, with 7 bases in between. CDR3 sequence reads: CASSVAEISYNEQFF. In nucleotides, the CDR3 is TGTGCCAGCAGCGTAGCGGAGATCTCCTACAATGAGCAGTTCTTC.

This clonotype appeared a few times. The V gene is TRBV6-1, the J gene TRBJ2-1, with D possibly being TRBD1 (6 bases). CDR3 size: 14 residues. V lost 3 bases and J lost 8, with 14 bases in between. Germline V gene sequence: CDR1 MNHNS, CDR2 SASEGT. This CDR3 is CASSEGHFRDEQFF. CDR3 DNA sequence: TGTGCCAGCAGTGAGGGACACTTTAGGGATGAGCAGTTCTTC.

This chain connects TRBV7-3 to TRBJ2-3; D gene ambiguous. Germline V gene sequence: CDR1 SGHTA, CDR2 FQGTGA. There are 16 residues in the CDR3. Trimming took 1 base from V and 5 from J, leaving 16 bases between them. CDR3 nucleotide sequence: TGTGCCAGCAGCTTAAGTCCTTCCAGAGGTGGAGATACGCAGTATTTT. This gives the protein CASSLSPSRGGDTQYF.

A few counts support this clonotype. V gene TRBV20-1 combines with J gene TRBJ2-1; TRBD2 matches 10 bases. The CDR3 sequence is 14 residues long. The junction had 2 bases not matched to a gene; V was cut back by 6 bases and J by 0 bases. Germline V gene data show CDR1 as DFQATT and CDR2 as SNEGSKA (reference sequence). CDR3 coding DNA: TGCAGTGCCGGGACTAGCGCCTCCTACAATGAGCAGTTCTTC. Amino acids: CSAGTSASYNEQFF.